A single sample is the source of the 21 T cell receptor beta chains below, sequenced in a study of cytotoxic CD8 clonotypes in ibrutinib-treated CLL. This table comes from immunoSEQ multiplex PCR, and its TCRdb copy is limited to in-frame clones, with some not included. The sample carries around 330,000 clones, 67% recorded once. The input for sequencing was PBMCs, taken after 36 months of ibrutinib treatment. The receptors shown here come from a human donor with chronic lymphocytic leukemia.

This clone has just a few counts. The V and J genes are TRBV27 and TRBJ2-7, with TRBD2 matching 11 bases. The germline V gene has CDR1 MNHEY and CDR2 SMNVEV (reference sequence). This CDR3 region has 17 residues. V shed 1 base, J shed 4 bases, and the junction held 9 bases outside the gene matches. The CDR3 nucleotides are TGTGCCAGCAGTTTATTGCGCCATACTAGCGGGAGTTACGAGCAGTACTTC. It translates to CASSLLRHTSGSYEQYF.

The chain recombines TRBV4-2 with TRBJ2-7; D gene ambiguous. Germline loops: CDR1 LGHNA, CDR2 YNFKEQ. The V and J ends lost 4 bases and 0 bases respectively, with 13 bases between them. The CDR3 length is 15 residues. The DNA for the CDR3 is TGTGCCAGCAGCCGCGGTGAAGGAACCTCCTACGAGCAGTACTTC. Protein product: CASSRGEGTSYEQYF.

V is TRBV25-1 and J is TRBJ2-7; 7 nucleotides line up with TRBD1. This CDR3 spans 14 amino acids. Germline V CDR1 and CDR2: MGHDK, SYGVNS. With 6 bases clipped from V and 3 bases from J, the junction kept 8 bases outside the gene matches. The CDR3 nucleotides are TGTGCCAGCAGGATGACAGGGTCTCTCTACGAGCAGTACTTC. Translation gives CASRMTGSLYEQYF.

The gene calls are TRBV7-8 and TRBJ2-5; D ambiguous. V shed 2 bases and J shed 4 bases, with 11 bases lying between them. In germline, CDR1 is SGHVS, CDR2 FQNEAQ. The CDR3 totals 14 residues. DNA of the CDR3: TGTGCCAGCAGCTTATGGGGTCGGCGAGAGACCCAGTACTTC. Amino acids: CASSLWGRRETQYF.

The J gene is TRBJ1-6, the V gene TRBV7-9; 7 bases match TRBD1. The CDR3 is 14 amino acids. Germline V lookup: CDR1 SEHNR, CDR2 FQNEAQ (reference sequence). The ends lost 2 bases at V and 10 bases at J; junction bases unmatched: 5. CDR3 sequence: CASSLKQGQSPLHF. CDR3 coding DNA: TGTGCCAGCAGCTTAAAACAGGGGCAGTCACCCCTCCACTTT. Supplemented by reference TRBV7-9 and TRBJ1-6, the full variable domain reads DTGVSQNPRHKITKRGQNVTFRCDPISEHNRLYWYRQTLGQGPEFLTYFQNEAQLEKSRLLSDRFSAERPKGSFSTLEIQRTEQGDSAMYLCASSLKQGQSPLHFGNGTRLTVT.

The gene calls are TRBV5-1 and TRBJ1-1; D is unresolved. The length of the CDR3 is 14 residues. The germline gives CDR1 SGHRS, CDR2 YFSETQ. The ends were cut back, 1 base at V and 3 bases at J, with 10 bases in the middle. CDR3 in amino acids: CASSLRHRDTEAFF. CDR3 bases: TGCGCCAGCAGCTTGAGGCACCGTGACACTGAAGCTTTCTTT.

This CDR3 reads CASSPQQGGPYEQYF. DNA of the CDR3: TGTGCCAGCTCACCTCAACAGGGAGGTCCCTACGAGCAGTACTTC. The chain employs TRBV18 and TRBJ2-7, with D possibly being TRBD1 or TRBD2 (6 bases each). This CDR3 comprises 15 residues. Trimming left V 3 bases short and J 2 bases short, with 14 bases between. The V gene's germline CDR1 is KGHSH and CDR2 LQKENI. The full variable domain, rest sourced from reference TRBV18 and TRBJ2-7, is NAGVMQNPRHLVRRRGQEARLRCSPMKGHSHVYWYRQLPEEGLKFMVYLQKENIIDESGMPKERFSAEFPKEGPSILRIQQVVRGDSAAYFCASSPQQGGPYEQYFGPGTRLTVT.

In its sample, this clone was seen once. The rearrangement links TRBV19 to TRBJ1-2; no firm D call. V gave up 5 bases and J gave up 5 bases, with 12 bases separating them. Looked up from germline, CDR1 is LNHDA and CDR2 is SQIVND (reference sequence). The CDR3 contains 13 residues. CDR3 in amino acids: CASSSNGVYGYTF. The CDR3 DNA reads as TGTGCCAGTAGTTCTAACGGGGTATATGGCTACACCTTC.

The chain employs TRBV6-5 and TRBJ1-3; 8 bases agree with TRBD1. The germline V gene has CDR1 MNHEY and CDR2 SVGAGI. The CDR3 consists of 14 residues. V trimming: 5 bases; J trimming: 4 bases; junction bases outside the gene matches: 4. CDR3 protein: CASSQQGGGNTIYF. The CDR3 DNA reads as TGTGCCAGCAGTCAACAGGGGGGAGGAAACACCATATATTTT.

The genes are TRBV2 and TRBJ2-5, with a tentative D call TRBD2 (5 bases). The germline V and J ends were trimmed by 8 bases and 5 bases, with 12 bases remaining between them. This CDR3 is built from 12 residues. CDR1 is SNHLY, CDR2 FYNNEI, per germline. CDR3 coding DNA: TGTGCCAGCCGGGATTTCGTCGAGACCCAGTACTTC. Translated, it gives CASRDFVETQYF. Looking up the rest from reference TRBV2 and TRBJ2-5 gives the full variable domain: EPEVTQTPSHQVTQMGQEVILRCVPISNHLYFYWYRQILGQKVEFLVSFYNNEISEKSEIFDDQFSVERPDGSNFTLKIRSTKLEDSAMYFCASRDFVETQYFGPGTRLLVL.

Points on this clone: One junction end does not reproduce the germline sequence, and a read error may be involved. This chain links TRBV5-6 with TRBJ2-5; unclear D gene. Looked up from germline, CDR1 is SGHDT and CDR2 is YYEEEE. CDR3 length equals 11 residues. As DNA, the CDR3 is TGTGCCAGCAGGTTGGGGGAGACCCAGTACTTC. Residues: CASRLGETQYF.

V usage is TRBV4-1 and J usage is TRBJ2-7, with TRBD1 as a possible D gene (5 bases). Germline V CDR1 and CDR2: MGHRA, YSYEKL. Trimming removed 1 base from V and 3 bases from J, with 13 bases in between. The CDR3 covers 15 residues. For the CDR3, the DNA is TGCGCCAGCAGCCAAGGGGGCCCCGCAGGCTACGAGCAGTACTTC. Protein sequence: CASSQGGPAGYEQYF.

V and J are TRBV9 and TRBJ2-1; 9 positions match TRBD1. Germline V gives CDR1 SGDLS, CDR2 YYNGEE. V shed 4 bases and J 0 bases; nucleotides not matched to a gene: 11. This CDR3 has 18 residues. CDR3 DNA sequence: TGTGCCAGCAGCAAAGGGACAGGGCTGCTTCTCTCCTACAATGAGCAGTTCTTC. Translation: CASSKGTGLLLSYNEQFF.

This sequence joins TRBV5-5 and TRBJ1-2; D ambiguous. Deletions cut 4 bases from V and 7 bases from J, with 17 bases between. The CDR3 totals 14 residues. Germline CDR1 is SGHKS and CDR2 is YYEKEE (reference sequence). The CDR3 protein is CASSHLLSGGGYTF. CDR3 nucleotide sequence: TGTGCCAGCAGCCACCTTCTGTCTGGCGGTGGCTACACCTTC.

The chain combines TRBV19 with TRBJ2-7, with D perhaps TRBD2 (6 bases). Germline CDR1 reads LNHDA; CDR2 reads SQIVND (reference sequence). V lost 5 bases and J lost 4, with 15 bases in between. The CDR3 totals 14 residues. CDR3 sequence: CASSGGTSGYEQYF. As DNA, the CDR3 is TGTGCCAGTAGTGGGGGGACTTCCGGTTACGAGCAGTACTTC.

This clone was observed once. For the CDR3, the DNA is TGTGCCAGCAGCTTGGGTGCAGGGGGTATACTGAACTACGAGCAGTACTTC. Protein product: CASSLGAGGILNYEQYF. The chain couples TRBV5-5 to TRBJ2-7, with TRBD1 identical over 7 bases. The junction had 12 bases not matched to a gene; V was cut back by 0 bases and J by 3 bases. The CDR3 consists of 17 residues. Per germline, CDR1 SGHKS and CDR2 YYEKEE (reference sequence).

The chain is built from TRBV25-1 and TRBJ1-1; TRBD1 matches at 9 bases. The J segment lost 0 bases and the V segment lost 7 bases, leaving 3 bases of the junction unmatched. CDR3 size: 14 residues. The V gene's germline CDR1 is MGHDK and CDR2 SYGVNS. This chain's CDR3 is CASNGQGMNTEAFF. The CDR3 DNA sequence: TGTGCCAGCAACGGACAGGGGATGAACACTGAAGCTTTCTTT.

The rearrangement joins TRBV7-3 to TRBJ2-7; D call uncertain. Trimming cost V 0 bases and J 5 bases, with 8 bases left between them. Germline CDR1 reads SGHTA; CDR2 reads FQGTGA. This CDR3 is 13 amino acids long. The CDR3 loop is CASSLTFGHEQYF. DNA of the CDR3: TGTGCCAGCAGCTTAACGTTTGGCCACGAGCAGTACTTC.

The chain is built from TRBV11-2 and TRBJ2-7; 9 positions agree with TRBD2. CDR3 length equals 15 residues. The germline V gene has CDR1 SGHAT and CDR2 FQNNGV. V gave up 6 bases and J gave up 2 bases; unmatched junction bases: 8. In nucleotides, the CDR3 is TGTGCCAGCAGACCCCCGGGACTAGCTCCCTACGAGCAGTACTTC. This gives the protein CASRPPGLAPYEQYF. Complete variable domain (other parts from reference TRBV11-2 and TRBJ2-7): EAGVAQSPRYKIIEKRQSVAFWCNPISGHATLYWYQQILGQGPKLLIQFQNNGVVDDSQLPKDRFSAERLKGVDSTLKIQPAKLEDSAVYLCASRPPGLAPYEQYFGPGTRLTVT.

In its sample, this clone was seen a few times. This chain links TRBV2 with TRBJ1-2; D ambiguous. The V end was cut by 7 bases, the J end by 4 bases, with 22 bases between. Germline loops: CDR1 SNHLY, CDR2 FYNNEI. This CDR3 is 16 amino acids long. The CDR3 bases are TGTGCCAGCACCCCACAGTCTGGTCTACCAGCCTATGGCTACACCTTC. This sequence encodes CASTPQSGLPAYGYTF.

V usage is TRBV6-5 and J usage is TRBJ2-2; 11 bases fit TRBD1. This CDR3 spans 16 amino acids. Germline CDR1 MNHEY, CDR2 SVGAGI. V lost 4 bases to trimming and J lost 4 bases; unmatched junction nucleotides: 5. The CDR3 DNA sequence: TGTGCCAGCAGTTTGGTGGGACAGGGGGTCACCGGGGAGCTGTTTTTT. It codes for CASSLVGQGVTGELFF.